One sample yielded the 13 T cell receptor beta chains listed below, sequenced in a study of blood T cell repertoires in COVID-19 (dated by TCRdb to the early 2020s). Library preparation was by the immunoSEQ multiplex PCR assay. TCRdb re-hosts the immuneACCESS table, in-frame sequences only. Its copies lack some clones; in the studies checked, an unresolved V gene accounts for under half of them, and the cause for the rest is not known. The sample profile shows 150,000 to 200,000 clones; about 79% of them were found once. Clones ranked in the top ten supply 13% to 15% of the sample. Material: PBMCs or T cells enriched from blood (not recorded which). These receptors came from a man aged 45-60 years who had recovered from COVID-19.

By sample share, this clone is medium-sized. The CDR3 loop reads CASSVDSATEAFF. The DNA of the CDR3 is TGTGCCAGCAGTGTGGACAGCGCCACTGAAGCTTTCTTT. The chain uses TRBV28 and TRBJ1-1, with D tentatively TRBD1 (6 bases). This CDR3 region has 13 residues. The germline gives CDR1 MDHEN, CDR2 SYDVKM. Trimming cost V 5 bases and J 4 bases, with 11 bases left between them.

The genes are TRBV7-8 and TRBJ1-2; 8 positions match TRBD1. The CDR3 has 13 amino acids. The V gene's germline CDR1 is SGHVS and CDR2 FQNEAQ. After removal of 4 bases from V and 4 bases from J, the junction contained 2 bases not matched to a gene. CDR3 region: CASSSDRAYGYTF. The DNA of the CDR3 is TGTGCCAGCAGCTCGGACAGGGCCTATGGCTACACCTTC.

The V and J genes are TRBV19 and TRBJ2-1; D possibly corresponds to TRBD1 (6 bases). The ends were cut back, 3 bases at V and 0 bases at J, with 21 bases in the middle. CDR3 length: 19 amino acids. Germline CDR1 and CDR2: LNHDA and SQIVND (reference sequence). This chain's CDR3 is CASSILGWSGESSYNEQFF. The CDR3 DNA reads as TGTGCCAGTAGTATTTTGGGGTGGTCAGGGGAAAGCTCCTACAATGAGCAGTTCTTC.

The V call is TRBV5-1, the J call TRBJ1-6; D remains unclear. The germline V gene encodes CDR1 SGHRS and CDR2 YFSETQ. With 0 bases removed from V and 8 bases from J, the gap between germline ends came to 6 bases. The CDR3 is made up of 13 amino acids. The CDR3 region has the DNA TGCGCCAGCAGCTTGGTGCCAGATTCACCCCTCCACTTT. Its translation: CASSLVPDSPLHF.

This sequence joins TRBV5-1 and TRBJ2-1; D possibly corresponds to TRBD2 (5 bases). The CDR3 totals 16 residues. Between the trimmed V and J ends, which lost 5 bases and 2 bases, there was a span of 17 bases. The germline V gene encodes CDR1 SGHRS and CDR2 YFSETQ. CDR3 region: CASRIASNKPYNEQFF. For the CDR3, the DNA is TGCGCCAGCAGAATTGCTAGCAACAAGCCCTACAATGAGCAGTTCTTC.

The chain uses TRBV12-3 or TRBV12-4 and TRBJ2-7, with 10 nucleotides matching TRBD1. CDR3 length: 13 amino acids. V gave up 5 bases and J gave up 6 bases; unmatched junction bases: 4. The DNA for the CDR3 is TGTGCCAGCAGTATGGGACAGGGGAGCGAGCAGTACTTC. It translates to CASSMGQGSEQYF.

The chain carries TRBV7-9 and TRBJ2-1; TRBD2 matches at 7 bases. This CDR3 is built from 17 residues. Germline V lookup: CDR1 SEHNR, CDR2 FQNEAQ (reference sequence). V trimming: 5 bases; J trimming: 4 bases; junction bases outside the gene matches: 14. The CDR3 is CASSPSSGAGPYNEQFF. The CDR3 DNA sequence: TGTGCCAGCAGCCCCTCCTCCGGAGCGGGGCCTTACAATGAGCAGTTCTTC.

The chain is built from TRBV9 and TRBJ2-7, with TRBD1 matching over 7 bases. Germline CDR1 is SGDLS and CDR2 is YYNGEE. Trimming removed 4 bases from V and 1 base from J; junction bases left unmatched: 5. The CDR3 has 14 residues. CDR3 amino acids: CASSPGTASYEQYF. Here the CDR3 DNA reads TGTGCCAGCAGCCCGGGGACAGCTTCCTACGAGCAGTACTTC.

The rearrangement links TRBV27 to TRBJ1-4; D is undetermined. Germline values: CDR1 MNHEY, CDR2 SMNVEV (reference sequence). The CDR3 sequence is 15 residues long. Trimming cost V 2 bases and J 8 bases, with 15 bases left between them. CDR3 in DNA: TGTGCCAGCAGTTTAGTCTTCGGGTTCGGCGAAAAACTGTTTTTT. It translates to CASSLVFGFGEKLFF. Full variable domain (remainder filled in from reference TRBV27 and TRBJ1-4): EAQVTQNPRYLITVTGKKLTVTCSQNMNHEYMSWYRQDPGLGLRQIYYSMNVEVTDKGDVPEGYKVSRKEKRNFPLILESPSPNQTSLYFCASSLVFGFGEKLFFGSGTQLSVL.

V and J are TRBV15 and TRBJ2-7; D is perhaps TRBD1 (6 bases). Germline V gives CDR1 LNHNV, CDR2 YYDKDF (reference sequence). There are 13 residues in the CDR3. V dropped 2 bases and J dropped 7 bases, with 12 bases sitting between them. CDR3 DNA sequence: TGTGCCACCAGCAGAAAGGGACACCCAGAGCAGTACTTC. It translates to CATSRKGHPEQYF.

The chain has TRBV3-1 (or the pseudogene TRBV3-2) and TRBJ2-5; possibly TRBD2 for D (5 bases). CDR3 length equals 17 residues. Germline V CDR1 and CDR2: LGHDT, YNNKEL (reference sequence). Trimming cost V 1 base and J 5 bases, with 20 bases left between them. CDR3 loop: CASSQARDLRFTETQYF. The CDR3 DNA reads as TGTGCCAGCAGCCAAGCACGGGATTTGAGGTTTACGGAGACCCAGTACTTC.

The chain employs TRBV11-2 and TRBJ1-5; possible D gene TRBD1, 6 bases. The CDR3 sequence is 15 residues long. V lost 5 bases and J 5 bases, leaving 16 bases between the germline ends. CDR1 and CDR2 from the germline V gene are SGHAT and FQNNGV. CDR3 sequence: CASSPQTGPHQPQHF. The CDR3, as DNA: TGTGCCAGCAGCCCCCAGACAGGACCCCATCAGCCCCAGCATTTT.

The chain employs TRBV20-1 and TRBJ1-5; D is uncertain. V was shortened by 3 bases and J by 0 bases, with 9 bases between the two germline ends. This CDR3 has 14 amino acids. From germline, CDR1 is DFQATT and CDR2 SNEGSKA (reference sequence). CDR3 sequence reads: CSASRGYSNQPQHF. The CDR3 DNA reads as TGCAGTGCTAGTCGGGGATATAGCAATCAGCCCCAGCATTTT.